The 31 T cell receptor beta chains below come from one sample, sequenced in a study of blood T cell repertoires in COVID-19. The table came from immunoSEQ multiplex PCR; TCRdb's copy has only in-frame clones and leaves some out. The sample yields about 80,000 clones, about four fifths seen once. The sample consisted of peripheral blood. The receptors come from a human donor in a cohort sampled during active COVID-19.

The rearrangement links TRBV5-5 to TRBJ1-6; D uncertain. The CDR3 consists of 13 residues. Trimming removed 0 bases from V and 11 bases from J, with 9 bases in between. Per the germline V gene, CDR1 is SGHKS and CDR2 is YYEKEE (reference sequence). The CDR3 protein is CASSLATTPPLHF. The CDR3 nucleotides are TGTGCCAGCAGCTTGGCGACGACACCACCCCTCCACTTT.

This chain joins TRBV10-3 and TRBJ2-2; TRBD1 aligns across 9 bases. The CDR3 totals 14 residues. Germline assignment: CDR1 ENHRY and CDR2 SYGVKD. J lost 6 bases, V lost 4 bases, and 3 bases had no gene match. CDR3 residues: CAISAGTGSGELFF. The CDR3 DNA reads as TGTGCCATCAGTGCCGGGACAGGGTCCGGGGAGCTGTTTTTT.

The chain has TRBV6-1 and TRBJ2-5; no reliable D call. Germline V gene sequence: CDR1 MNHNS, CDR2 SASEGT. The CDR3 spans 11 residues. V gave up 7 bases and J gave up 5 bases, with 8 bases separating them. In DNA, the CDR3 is TGTGCCAGCAAGAACACCGAGACCCAGTACTTC. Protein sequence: CASKNTETQYF.

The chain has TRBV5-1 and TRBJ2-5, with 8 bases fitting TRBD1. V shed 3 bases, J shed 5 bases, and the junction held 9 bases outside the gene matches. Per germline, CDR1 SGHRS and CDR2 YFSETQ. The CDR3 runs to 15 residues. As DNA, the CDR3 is TGCGCCAGCAGCTCAGGAAGGACAGGGTGGGAGACCCAGTACTTC. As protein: CASSSGRTGWETQYF.

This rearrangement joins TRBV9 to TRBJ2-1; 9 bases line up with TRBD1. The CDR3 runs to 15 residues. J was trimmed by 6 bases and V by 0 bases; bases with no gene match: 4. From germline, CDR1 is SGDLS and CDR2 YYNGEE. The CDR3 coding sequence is TGTGCCAGCAGCGTAGGGACAGGGGCGGTCAATGAGCAGTTCTTC. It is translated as CASSVGTGAVNEQFF.

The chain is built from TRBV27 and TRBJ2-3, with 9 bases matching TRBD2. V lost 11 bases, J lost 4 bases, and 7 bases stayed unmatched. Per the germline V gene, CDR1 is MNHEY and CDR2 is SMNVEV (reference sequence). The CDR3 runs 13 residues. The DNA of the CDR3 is TGTGCCTGCCAGCGGGGGGCATCAGATACGCAGTATTTT. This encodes CACQRGASDTQYF.

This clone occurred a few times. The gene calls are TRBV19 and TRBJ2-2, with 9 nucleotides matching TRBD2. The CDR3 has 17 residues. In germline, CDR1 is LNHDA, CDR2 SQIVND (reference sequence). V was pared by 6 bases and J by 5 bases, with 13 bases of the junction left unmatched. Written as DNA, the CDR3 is TGTGCCAGTAGCCCCCGGGGTAGCGGGAGTCGGACCGGGGAGCTGTTTTTT. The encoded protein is CASSPRGSGSRTGELFF.

The CDR3, as DNA: TGTGCCAGCAGCCGGGGACAGGAGGGTCCCTACGAGCAGTACTTC. This codes for CASSRGQEGPYEQYF. V gene TRBV4-2 combines with J gene TRBJ2-7; 8 nucleotides agree with TRBD1. Trimming cost V 4 bases and J 2 bases; bases outside gene matches: 7. Germline values: CDR1 LGHNA, CDR2 YNFKEQ. The CDR3 sequence is 15 residues long.

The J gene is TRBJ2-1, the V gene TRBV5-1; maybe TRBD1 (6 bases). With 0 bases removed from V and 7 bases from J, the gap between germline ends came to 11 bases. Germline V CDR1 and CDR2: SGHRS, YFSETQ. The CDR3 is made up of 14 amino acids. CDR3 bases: TGCGCCAGCAGCTTGGGGGGGCCGTTAAATGAGCAGTTCTTC. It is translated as CASSLGGPLNEQFF.

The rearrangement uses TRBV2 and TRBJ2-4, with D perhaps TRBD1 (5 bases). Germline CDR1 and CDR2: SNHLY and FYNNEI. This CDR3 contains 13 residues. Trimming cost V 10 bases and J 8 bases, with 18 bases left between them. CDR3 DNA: TGTGCCACCCAAGCCCGCCCAGGGTACATTCAGTACTTC. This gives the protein CATQARPGYIQYF.

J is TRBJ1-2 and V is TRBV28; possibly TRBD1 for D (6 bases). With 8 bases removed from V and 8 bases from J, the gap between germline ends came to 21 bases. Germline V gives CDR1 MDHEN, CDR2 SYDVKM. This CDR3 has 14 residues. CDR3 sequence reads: CASFEGGGAEGYTF. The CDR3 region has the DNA TGTGCCAGCTTCGAAGGGGGGGGCGCTGAGGGCTACACCTTC.

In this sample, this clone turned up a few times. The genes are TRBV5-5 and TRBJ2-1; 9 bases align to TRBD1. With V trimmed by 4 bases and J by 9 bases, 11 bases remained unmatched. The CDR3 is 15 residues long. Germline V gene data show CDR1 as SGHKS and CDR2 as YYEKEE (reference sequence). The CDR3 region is CASSPSDRGISEQFF. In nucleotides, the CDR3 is TGTGCCAGCAGCCCTTCGGACAGGGGTATCAGTGAGCAGTTCTTC.

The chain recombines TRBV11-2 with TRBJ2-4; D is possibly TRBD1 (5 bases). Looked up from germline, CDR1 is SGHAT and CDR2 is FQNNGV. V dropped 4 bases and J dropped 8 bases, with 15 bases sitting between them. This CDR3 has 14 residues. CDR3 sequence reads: CASSSPTIRDIQYF. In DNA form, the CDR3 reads TGTGCCAGCAGCTCACCAACAATCAGGGACATTCAGTACTTC.

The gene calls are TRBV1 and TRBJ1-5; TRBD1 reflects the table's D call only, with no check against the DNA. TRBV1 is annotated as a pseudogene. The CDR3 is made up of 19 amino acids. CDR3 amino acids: CTSSQDKGRVSVANQPQHF. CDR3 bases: TGCACCAGCAGCCAAGATAAGGGCAGGGTGAGCGTTGCCAATCAGCCCCAGCATTTT.

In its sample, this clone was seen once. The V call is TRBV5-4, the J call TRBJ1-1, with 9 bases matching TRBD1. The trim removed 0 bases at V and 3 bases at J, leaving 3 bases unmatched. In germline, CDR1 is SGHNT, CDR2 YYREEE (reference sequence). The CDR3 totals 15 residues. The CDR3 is CASSLDRGPDTEAFF. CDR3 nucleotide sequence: TGTGCCAGCAGCTTGGACAGGGGGCCGGACACTGAAGCTTTCTTT.

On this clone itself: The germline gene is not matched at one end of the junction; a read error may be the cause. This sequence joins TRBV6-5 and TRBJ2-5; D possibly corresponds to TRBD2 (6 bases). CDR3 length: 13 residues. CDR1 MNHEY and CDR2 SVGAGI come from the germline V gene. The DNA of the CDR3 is TGTGCCACCAGTTCGGACTACTGGGAGACCCAGTACTTC. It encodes CATSSDYWETQYF.

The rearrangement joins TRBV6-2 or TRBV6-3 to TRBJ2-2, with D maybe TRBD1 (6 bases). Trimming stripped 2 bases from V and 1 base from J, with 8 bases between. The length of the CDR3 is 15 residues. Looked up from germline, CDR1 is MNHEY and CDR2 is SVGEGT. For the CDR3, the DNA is TGTGCCAGCAGTTACGGGGGCCGGAACACCGGGGAGCTGTTTTTT. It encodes CASSYGGRNTGELFF.

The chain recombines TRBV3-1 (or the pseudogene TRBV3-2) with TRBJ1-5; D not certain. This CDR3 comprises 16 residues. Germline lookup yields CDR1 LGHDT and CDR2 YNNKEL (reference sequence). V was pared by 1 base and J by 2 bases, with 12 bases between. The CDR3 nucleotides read TGTGCCAGCAGCCAAGGGGCCTCGTCGGGCAATCAGCCCCAGCATTTT. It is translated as CASSQGASSGNQPQHF.

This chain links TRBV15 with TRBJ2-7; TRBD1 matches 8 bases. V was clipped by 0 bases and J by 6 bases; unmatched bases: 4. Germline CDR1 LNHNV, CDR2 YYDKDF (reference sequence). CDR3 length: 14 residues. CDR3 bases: TGTGCCACCAGCAGAGATAGGACAGGGCGCGAGCAGTACTTC. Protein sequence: CATSRDRTGREQYF.

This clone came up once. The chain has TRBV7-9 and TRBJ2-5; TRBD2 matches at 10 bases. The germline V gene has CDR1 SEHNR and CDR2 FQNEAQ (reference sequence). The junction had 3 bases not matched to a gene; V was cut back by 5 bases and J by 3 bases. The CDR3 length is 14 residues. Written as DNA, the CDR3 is TGTGCCAGCAGCCCCGGACTAGCGGAAGAGACCCAGTACTTC. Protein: CASSPGLAEETQYF.

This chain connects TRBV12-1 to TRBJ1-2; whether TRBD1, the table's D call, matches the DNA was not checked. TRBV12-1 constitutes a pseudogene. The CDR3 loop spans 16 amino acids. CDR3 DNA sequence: TGTGCCAGCAGCTTTGCGGACAGGGGGCCTAACTATGGCTACACCTTC. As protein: CASSFADRGPNYGYTF.

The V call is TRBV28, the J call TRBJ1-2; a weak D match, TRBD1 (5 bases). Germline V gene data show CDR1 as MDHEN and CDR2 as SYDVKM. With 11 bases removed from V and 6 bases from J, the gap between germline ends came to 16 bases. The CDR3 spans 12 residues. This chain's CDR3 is CALERGMDGYTF. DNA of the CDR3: TGTGCCTTAGAGCGGGGGATGGATGGCTACACCTTC.

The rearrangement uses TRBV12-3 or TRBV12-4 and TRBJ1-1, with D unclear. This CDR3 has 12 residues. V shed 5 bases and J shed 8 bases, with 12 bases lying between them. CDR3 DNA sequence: TGTGCCAGCAGTCTTGGCAGTAAGGAAGCTTTCTTT. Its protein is CASSLGSKEAFF.

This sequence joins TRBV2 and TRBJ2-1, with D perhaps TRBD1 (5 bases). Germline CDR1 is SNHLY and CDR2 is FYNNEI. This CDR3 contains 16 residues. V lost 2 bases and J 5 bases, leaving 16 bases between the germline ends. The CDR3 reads CASSETGPTVDNEQFF. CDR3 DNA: TGTGCCAGCAGTGAAACGGGCCCGACAGTAGACAATGAGCAGTTCTTC.

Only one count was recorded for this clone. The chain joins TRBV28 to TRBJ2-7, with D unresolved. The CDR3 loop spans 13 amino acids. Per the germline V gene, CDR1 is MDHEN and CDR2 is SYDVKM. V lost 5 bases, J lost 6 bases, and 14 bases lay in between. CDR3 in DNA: TGTGCCAGCAGTCTCCCAAAACGAGCCGAGCAGTACTTC. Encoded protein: CASSLPKRAEQYF.

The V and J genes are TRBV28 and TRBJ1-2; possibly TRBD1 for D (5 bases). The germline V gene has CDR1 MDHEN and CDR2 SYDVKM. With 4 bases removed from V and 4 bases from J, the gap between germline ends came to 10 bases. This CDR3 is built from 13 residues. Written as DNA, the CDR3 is TGTGCCAGCAGTTCCGACAGCCGCTATGGCTACACCTTC. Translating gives CASSSDSRYGYTF.

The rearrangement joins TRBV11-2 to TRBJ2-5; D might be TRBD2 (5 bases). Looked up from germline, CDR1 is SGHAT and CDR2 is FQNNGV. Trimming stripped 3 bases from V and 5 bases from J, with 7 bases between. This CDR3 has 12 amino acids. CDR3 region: CASSFRGETQYF. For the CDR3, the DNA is TGTGCCAGCAGCTTTCGAGGGGAGACCCAGTACTTC.

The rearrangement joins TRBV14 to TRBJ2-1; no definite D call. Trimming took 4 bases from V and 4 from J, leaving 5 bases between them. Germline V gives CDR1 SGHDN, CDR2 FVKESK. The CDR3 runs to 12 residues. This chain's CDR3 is CASSLGYNEQFF. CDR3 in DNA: TGTGCCAGCAGCCTCGGGTACAATGAGCAGTTCTTC.

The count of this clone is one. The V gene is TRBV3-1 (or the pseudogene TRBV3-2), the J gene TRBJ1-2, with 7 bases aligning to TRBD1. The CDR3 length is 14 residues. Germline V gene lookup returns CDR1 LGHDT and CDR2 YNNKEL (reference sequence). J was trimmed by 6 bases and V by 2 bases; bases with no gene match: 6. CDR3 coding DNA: TGTGCCAGCAGCCAAAAGGGGGCCAGGGATGGCTACACCTTC. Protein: CASSQKGARDGYTF.

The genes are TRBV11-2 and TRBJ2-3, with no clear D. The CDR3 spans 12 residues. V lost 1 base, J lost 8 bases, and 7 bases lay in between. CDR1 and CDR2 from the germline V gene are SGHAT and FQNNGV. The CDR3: CASSLGAGTQYF. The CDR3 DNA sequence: TGTGCCAGCAGCTTAGGGGCCGGTACGCAGTATTTT.

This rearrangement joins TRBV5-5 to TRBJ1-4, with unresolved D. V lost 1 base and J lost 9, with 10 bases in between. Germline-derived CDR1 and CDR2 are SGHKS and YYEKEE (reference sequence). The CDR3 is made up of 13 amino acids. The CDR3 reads CASSLNPTQKLFF. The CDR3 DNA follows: TGTGCCAGCAGCTTGAACCCTACCCAAAAACTGTTTTTT.